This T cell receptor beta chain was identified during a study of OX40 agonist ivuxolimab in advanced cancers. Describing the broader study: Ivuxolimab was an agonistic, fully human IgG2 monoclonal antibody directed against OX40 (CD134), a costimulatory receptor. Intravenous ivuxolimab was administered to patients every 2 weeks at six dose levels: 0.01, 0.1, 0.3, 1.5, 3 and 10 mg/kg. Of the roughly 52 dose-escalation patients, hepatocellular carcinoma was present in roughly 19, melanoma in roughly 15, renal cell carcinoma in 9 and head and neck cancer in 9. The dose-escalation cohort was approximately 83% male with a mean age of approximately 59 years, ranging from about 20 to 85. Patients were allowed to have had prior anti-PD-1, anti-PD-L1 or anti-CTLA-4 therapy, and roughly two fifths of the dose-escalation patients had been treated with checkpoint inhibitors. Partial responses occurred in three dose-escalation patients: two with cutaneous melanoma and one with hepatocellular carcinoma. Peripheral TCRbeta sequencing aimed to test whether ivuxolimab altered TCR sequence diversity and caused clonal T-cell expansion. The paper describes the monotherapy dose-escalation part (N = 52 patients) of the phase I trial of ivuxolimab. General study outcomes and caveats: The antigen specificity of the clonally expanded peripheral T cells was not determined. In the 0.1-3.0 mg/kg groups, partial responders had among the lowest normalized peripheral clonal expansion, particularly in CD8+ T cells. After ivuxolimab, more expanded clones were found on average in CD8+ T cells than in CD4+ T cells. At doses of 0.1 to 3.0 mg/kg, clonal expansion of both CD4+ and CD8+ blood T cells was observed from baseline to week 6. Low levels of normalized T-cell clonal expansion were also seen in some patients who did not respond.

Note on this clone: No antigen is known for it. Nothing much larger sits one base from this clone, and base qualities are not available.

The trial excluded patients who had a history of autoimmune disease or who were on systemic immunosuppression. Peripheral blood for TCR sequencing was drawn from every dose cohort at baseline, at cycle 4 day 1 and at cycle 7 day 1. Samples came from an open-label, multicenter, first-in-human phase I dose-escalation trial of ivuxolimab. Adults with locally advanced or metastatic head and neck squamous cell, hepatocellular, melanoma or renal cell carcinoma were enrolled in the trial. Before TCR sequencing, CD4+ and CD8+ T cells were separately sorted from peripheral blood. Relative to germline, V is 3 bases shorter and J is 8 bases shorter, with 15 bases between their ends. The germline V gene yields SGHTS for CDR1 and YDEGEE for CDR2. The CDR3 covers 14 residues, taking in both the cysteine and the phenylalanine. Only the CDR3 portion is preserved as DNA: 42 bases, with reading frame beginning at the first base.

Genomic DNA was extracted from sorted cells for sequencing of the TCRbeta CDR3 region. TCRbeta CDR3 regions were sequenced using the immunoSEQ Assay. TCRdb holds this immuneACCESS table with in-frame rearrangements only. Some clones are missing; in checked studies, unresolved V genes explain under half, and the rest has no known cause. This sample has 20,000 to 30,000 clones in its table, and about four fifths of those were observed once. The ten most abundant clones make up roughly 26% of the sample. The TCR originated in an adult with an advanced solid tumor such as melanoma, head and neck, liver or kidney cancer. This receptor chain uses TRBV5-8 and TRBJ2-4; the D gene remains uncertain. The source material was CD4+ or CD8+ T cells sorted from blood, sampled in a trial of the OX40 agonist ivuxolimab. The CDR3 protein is CASSSGPPGDIQYF. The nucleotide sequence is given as TGTGCCAGCAGCTCCGGGCCCCCAGGAGACATTCAGTACTTC.